The rows below give T cell receptor beta chains drawn from one sample of a study of regulatory T cells in long-lasting Graves disease. TCRdb re-called the multiplex PCR reads through MiXCR, storing one row per CDR3 protein. The sample holds hundreds of thousands of distinct CDR3 sequences, about 16% seen once. The sequenced sample was peripheral blood mononuclear cells (PBMCs), obtained at new diagnosis, from a patient treated with antithyroid drugs. These receptors were taken from a female donor with Graves disease. Each CDR3 is given with its conserved first and last residue. Each record gives: CDR3 length, V gene, clone size, D gene, J gene, CDR3 protein, CDR3 DNA. D genes are given only for firm matches. Some rows mark clone size as missing; the rest say once, few, many or name a class of expanded clone.

16	TRBV2	.	.	TRBJ1-2	CASSVEDSVSSEGYTF	TGTGCCAGCAGTGTGGAGGACAGCGTTTCCTCCGAGGGCTACACCTTC
15	TRBV20-1	many	TRBD1	TRBJ2-2	CSARIGTVNTGELFF	TGCAGTGCTAGAATCGGGACAGTGAACACCGGGGAGCTGTTTTTT
16	TRBV6-2/TRBV6-3	many	.	TRBJ2-4	CASSQRLGSGPGIQYF	TGTGCCAGCAGCCAACGCTTGGGGTCGGGCCCGGGGATTCAGTACTTC
15	TRBV7-2	many	.	TRBJ1-1	CASSLGLTGPTEAFF	TGTGCCAGCAGCTTAGGTCTCACAGGGCCCACTGAAGCTTTCTTT
17	TRBV3-1	many	TRBD2	TRBJ2-1	CASSRTSGRGLYNEQFF	TGTGCCAGCAGCCGGACTAGCGGGAGGGGGCTATACAATGAGCAGTTCTTC
15	TRBV14	many	.	TRBJ2-7	CASSPWQGKRDEQYF	TGTGCCAGCAGCCCCTGGCAGGGGAAGCGGGACGAGCAGTACTTC
15	TRBV25-1	.	TRBD2	TRBJ2-1	CASSEDSGNYNEQFF	TGTGCCAGCAGTGAGGATAGCGGGAACTACAATGAGCAGTTCTTC
22	TRBV12-5	few	TRBD2	TRBJ2-4	CASGLVRRVSGGPKGAKNIQYF	TGTGCTAGTGGTTTGGTACGGCGGGTTAGCGGGGGCCCCAAGGGAGCCAAAAACATTCAGTACTTC
16	TRBV9	few	.	TRBJ1-1	CASSVGGEPENTGAFF	TGTGCCAGCAGCGTAGGGGGGGAGCCAGAGAACACTGGAGCTTTCTTT
14	TRBV30	many	.	TRBJ2-3	CAWSVRVSTDTQYF	TGTGCCTGGAGTGTAAGGGTCAGCACAGATACGCAGTATTTT
19	TRBV7-9	many	TRBD2	TRBJ2-2	CASSPGLAGGKKNTGELFF	TGTGCCAGCAGCCCCGGACTAGCGGGAGGGAAAAAGAACACCGGGGAGCTGTTTTTT
13	TRBV29-1	.	.	TRBJ2-7	CSVGDGQMYEQYF	TGCAGCGTCGGGGATGGACAGATGTACGAGCAGTACTTC
11	TRBV30	many	.	TRBJ2-1	CAWIKYNEQFF	TGTGCCTGGATCAAGTACAATGAGCAGTTCTTC
18	TRBV6-5	many	TRBD2	TRBJ2-1	CASSYRAAGLAGPNEQFF	TGTGCCAGCAGTTACCGGGCGGCGGGACTAGCGGGCCCGAATGAGCAGTTCTTC
16	TRBV11-2	.	.	TRBJ1-5	CASGLDTVYGNQPQHF	TGTGCCAGCGGCCTAGACACGGTTTACGGCAATCAGCCCCAGCATTTT
16	TRBV4-1	many	TRBD2	TRBJ2-7	CASSQASGRGWGEQYF	TGCGCCAGCAGCCAAGCCAGCGGGAGAGGATGGGGGGAGCAGTACTTC
16	TRBV5-6	few	.	TRBJ2-4	CASSLSMEGILDIQYF	TGTGCCAGCAGCTTGTCCATGGAGGGGATTTTGGACATTCAGTACTTC
14	TRBV11-2	many	.	TRBJ1-2	CASSFPGRRSGYTF	TGTGCCAGCAGCTTCCCGGGTAGGCGTAGTGGCTACACCTTC
16	TRBV11-2	many	.	TRBJ2-3	CASSPRGFGFTDTQYF	TGTGCCAGCAGCCCGAGGGGTTTTGGGTTCACAGATACGCAGTATTTT
13	TRBV11-2	few	TRBD1	TRBJ1-2	CASSSTGAEGYTF	TGTGCCAGCAGCTCGACAGGGGCAGAGGGCTACACCTTC
15	TRBV7-3	few	.	TRBJ2-7	CASSEPDREKYEQYF	TGTGCCAGCAGCGAACCTGACCGGGAGAAATACGAGCAGTACTTC
16	TRBV6-1	many	.	TRBJ2-5	CAGTSPEWGDQETQYF	TGTGCCGGAACCTCTCCCGAGTGGGGGGACCAAGAGACCCAGTACTTC
16	TRBV6-5	.	.	TRBJ2-4	CASSYSREVSLNIQYF	TGTGCCAGCAGTTACTCGAGGGAAGTGAGTCTCAACATTCAGTACTTC
16	TRBV2	.	.	TRBJ2-1	CASSKTQGFGVNEQFF	TGTGCCAGCAGCAAGACCCAGGGGTTCGGAGTCAATGAGCAGTTCTTC
11	TRBV12-3/TRBV12-4	many	TRBD2	TRBJ2-7	CASRDYYEQYF	TGTGCCAGCCGGGACTATTACGAGCAGTACTTC
13	TRBV4-1	many	.	TRBJ2-7	CASSQDMEYEQYF	TGCGCCAGCAGCCAAGATATGGAATACGAGCAGTACTTC
14	TRBV7-9	.	.	TRBJ2-5	CASSSGTTEETQYF	TGTGCCAGCAGCTCCGGGACAACGGAAGAGACCCAGTACTTC
12	TRBV12-3/TRBV12-4	.	.	TRBJ2-7	CASSFSVWEQYF	TGTGCCAGCAGTTTTTCGGTCTGGGAGCAGTACTTC
14	TRBV13	many	TRBD1	TRBJ2-1	CASSSPGQGNEQFF	TGTGCCAGCAGCTCCCCCGGACAGGGGAATGAGCAGTTCTTC
16	TRBV7-2	.	TRBD2	TRBJ2-3	CASSIWTSGGPDTQYF	TGTGCCAGCAGCATATGGACTAGCGGGGGCCCAGATACGCAGTATTTT
11	TRBV30	many	.	TRBJ2-7	CAWSSVDEQYF	TGTGCCTGGAGTTCCGTAGATGAGCAGTACTTC
11	TRBV20-1	.	.	TRBJ1-2	CSAIGDGGYTF	TGCAGTGCTATAGGGGACGGTGGCTACACCTTC
18	TRBV4-2	few	.	TRBJ2-4	CASSQVGGRGDSKNIQYF	TGTGCTAGCAGCCAAGTGGGGGGGCGCGGGGATTCCAAAAACATTCAGTACTTC
15	TRBV4-2	few	.	TRBJ1-5	CASSQGMGVRQPQHF	TGTGCCAGCAGCCAGGGGATGGGAGTTAGGCAGCCCCAGCATTTT
14	TRBV24-1	.	.	TRBJ2-5	CATSDPDGAETQYF	TGTGCCACCAGTGATCCCGACGGAGCGGAGACCCAGTACTTC
14	TRBV3-1	many	.	TRBJ1-1	CASSQGLMNTEAFF	TGTGCCAGCAGCCAAGGCCTGATGAACACTGAAGCTTTCTTT
16	TRBV4-1	few	.	TRBJ2-7	CASSQTGGPASYEQYF	TGCGCCAGCAGCCAGACCGGGGGGCCGGCGTCCTACGAGCAGTACTTC
14	TRBV12-3/TRBV12-4	many	.	TRBJ2-5	CASSLPRVGETQYF	TGTGCCAGCAGTCTCCCCAGGGTAGGCGAGACCCAGTACTTC
13	TRBV12-3/TRBV12-4	many	.	TRBJ1-6	CASSLTDNSPLHF	TGTGCCAGCAGTCTGACAGATAATTCACCCCTCCACTTT
14	TRBV29-1	.	.	TRBJ1-1	CSITLYSMNTEAFF	TGCAGCATAACCCTATACAGCATGAACACTGAAGCTTTCTTT
17	TRBV4-3	many	TRBD1	TRBJ2-7	CASSQGGGQGAGYEQYF	TGCGCCAGCAGCCAAGGGGGGGGACAGGGGGCCGGGTACGAGCAGTACTTC
14	TRBV12-5	many	.	TRBJ1-1	CASGLPRGGRKAFF	TGTGCTAGTGGTTTGCCCCGGGGGGGGCGAAAAGCTTTCTTT